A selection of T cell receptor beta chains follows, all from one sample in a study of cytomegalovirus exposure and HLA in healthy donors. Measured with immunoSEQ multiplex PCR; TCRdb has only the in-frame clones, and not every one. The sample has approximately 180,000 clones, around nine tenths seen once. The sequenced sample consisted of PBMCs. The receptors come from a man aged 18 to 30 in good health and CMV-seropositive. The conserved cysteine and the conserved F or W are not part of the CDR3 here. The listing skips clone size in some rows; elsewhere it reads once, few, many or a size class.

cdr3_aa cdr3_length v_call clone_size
SVGFFPRETQY 11 TRBV29-1 .
ASSGTTSGQMTQY 13 TRBV6-1 .
AISGLAGGLTDTQY 14 TRBV10-3 .
ASSVEDSYLGVQY 13 TRBV9 .
ASSQPGQGGIPPEAF 15 TRBV4-1 .
ASSGRDRDNEQF 12 TRBV25-1 .
ASSLARSGKEY 11 TRBV7-9 .
ASSPLDTGELF 11 TRBV5-4 .
ASSQRLTGGPTDTQY 15 TRBV4-2 .
ASSAEFNEQF 10 TRBV9 .
ASSQDLGQGSNQPQH 15 TRBV4-2 .
ASSSRGVLQPQH 12 TRBV27 .
SAQSFNEQF 9 TRBV29-1 .
ASAWDNTYEQY 11 TRBV10-2 .
SVKGKGQAMNTEAF 14 TRBV29-1 .
ASSPDSQETQY 11 TRBV28 once
ASSYGATGLGYGYT 14 TRBV6-5 few
ASRDMNTDAF 10 TRBV7-9 few
ASSLRGKGYEQY 12 TRBV7-9 .
ASSQGGGQPQH 11 TRBV4-3 .
ASSFALAEPQH 11 TRBV7-2 .
AISGGGVGANVLT 13 TRBV10-3 .
ASSSDRGRLVLF 12 TRBV27 .
ASSLATGNWYNEQF 14 TRBV7-8 .
ASSLGGTDTQY 11 TRBV7-9 .
ASSPTPTGSGEGYT 14 TRBV7-3 .
ASSQDLGFPNYGYT 14 TRBV5-6 once
ASSVYPWSNQPQH 13 TRBV19 once
ASSTGQAGTEAF 12 TRBV5-1 .
ASSLFHGRSSSGANVLT 17 TRBV7-9 .
ASSSGPSHRGAF 12 TRBV27 .
ASSQFGGSTDTQY 13 TRBV14 .
ASSPYRGGTDTQY 13 TRBV5-1 .
ASTGTGMGEQF 11 TRBV7-2 .
ASSWGPGNTEAF 12 TRBV5-1 .
ASSSLQGVGYGYT 13 TRBV5-1 once
ASSPGLAGGPRYNEQF 16 TRBV27 .
ASSEGAGSSYNEQF 14 TRBV5-1 once
ASSTEQGSYEQY 12 TRBV7-6 few
ASSLGGSDTQY 11 TRBV4-3 .
ASSLGLGETQY 11 TRBV7-3 .
ASSSTGLGEQY 11 TRBV7-9 .
ASSPAPGHEQY 11 TRBV18 few
ASIGQANTEAF 11 TRBV28 .
ASSRDRGFGDEQY 13 TRBV4-3 .
AWGDRGNQPQH 11 TRBV30 .
ASIRWTGAPESYNEQF 16 TRBV7-3 once
ASSLWGAVTGELF 13 TRBV28 few
ASTTGTRDTEAF 12 TRBV2 .
ASSPVSNYGYT 11 TRBV28 few
ASSRGGGPGSGANVLT 16 TRBV5-1 .
SVHSLYGYT 9 TRBV20-1 .
ASSFQQGAYEQY 12 TRBV28 .
ATGLTSGAGEQF 12 TRBV5-4 once
ASSSPGTGNSPLH 13 TRBV11-1 few
ASSRGGTGTYEQY 13 TRBV9 .
ASSLMEISYEQY 12 TRBV7-8 once